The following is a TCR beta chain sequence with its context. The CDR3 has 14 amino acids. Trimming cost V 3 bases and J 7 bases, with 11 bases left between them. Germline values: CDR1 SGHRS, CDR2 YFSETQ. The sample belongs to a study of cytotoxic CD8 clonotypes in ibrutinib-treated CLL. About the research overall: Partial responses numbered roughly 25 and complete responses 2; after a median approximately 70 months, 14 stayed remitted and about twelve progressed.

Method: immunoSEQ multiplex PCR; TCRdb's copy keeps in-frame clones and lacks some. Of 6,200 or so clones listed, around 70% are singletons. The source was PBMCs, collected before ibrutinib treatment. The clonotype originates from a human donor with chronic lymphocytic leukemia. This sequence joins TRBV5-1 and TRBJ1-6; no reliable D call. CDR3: CASSSGIQNSPLHF. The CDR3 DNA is TGCGCCAGCAGCTCGGGGATACAGAATTCACCCCTCCACTTT.